This T cell receptor beta chain was identified in a study of shared clonotypes between healthy human individuals. CDR3 length equals 16 residues. Germline V gives CDR1 KGHSH, CDR2 LQKENI. Trimming took 3 bases from V and 2 from J; bases not matched to a gene: 3. Method: immunoSEQ multiplex PCR; TCRdb's copy keeps in-frame clones and lacks some. The data hold over 2 million clones, with roughly 94% observed a single time. The genes are TRBV18 and TRBJ2-5, with 13 bases aligning to TRBD2. The sequenced sample was naive CD4+ T cells sorted from blood. Subset specified: CD45RA+ positively selected. The sequence was collected from a man younger than 35 in good health. The CDR3 reads CASSPRGLAGQETQYF. The CDR3, as DNA: TGTGCCAGCTCACCTAGGGGACTAGCGGGGCAAGAGACCCAGTACTTC. The variable domain in full, completed from reference TRBV18 and TRBJ2-5, reads NAGVMQNPRHLVRRRGQEARLRCSPMKGHSHVYWYRQLPEEGLKFMVYLQKENIIDESGMPKERFSAEFPKEGPSILRIQQVVRGDSAAYFCASSPRGLAGQETQYFGPGTRLLVL.